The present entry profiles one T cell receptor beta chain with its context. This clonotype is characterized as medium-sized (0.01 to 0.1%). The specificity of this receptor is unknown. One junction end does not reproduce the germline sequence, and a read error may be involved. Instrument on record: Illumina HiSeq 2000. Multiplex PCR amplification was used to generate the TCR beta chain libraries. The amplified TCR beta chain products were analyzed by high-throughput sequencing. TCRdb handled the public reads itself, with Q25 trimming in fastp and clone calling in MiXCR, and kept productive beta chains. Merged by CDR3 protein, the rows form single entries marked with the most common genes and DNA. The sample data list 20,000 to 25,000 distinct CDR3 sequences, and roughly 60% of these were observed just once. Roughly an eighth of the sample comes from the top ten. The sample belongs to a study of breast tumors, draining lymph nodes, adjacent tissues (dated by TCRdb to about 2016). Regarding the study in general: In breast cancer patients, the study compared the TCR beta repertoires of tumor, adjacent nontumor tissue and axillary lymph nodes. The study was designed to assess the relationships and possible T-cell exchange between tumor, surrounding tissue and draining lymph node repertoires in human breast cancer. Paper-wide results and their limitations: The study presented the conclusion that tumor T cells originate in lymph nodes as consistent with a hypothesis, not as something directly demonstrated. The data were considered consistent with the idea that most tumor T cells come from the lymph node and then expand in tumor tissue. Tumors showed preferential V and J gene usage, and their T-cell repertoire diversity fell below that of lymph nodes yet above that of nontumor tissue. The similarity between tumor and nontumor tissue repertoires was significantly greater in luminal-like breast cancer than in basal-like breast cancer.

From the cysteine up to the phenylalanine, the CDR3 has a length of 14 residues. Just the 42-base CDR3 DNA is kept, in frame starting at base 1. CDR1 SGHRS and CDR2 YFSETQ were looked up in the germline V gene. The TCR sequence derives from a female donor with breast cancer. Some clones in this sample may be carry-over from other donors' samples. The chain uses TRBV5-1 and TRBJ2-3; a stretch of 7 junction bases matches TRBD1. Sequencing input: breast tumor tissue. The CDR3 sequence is CASSSGQGTDTQYF. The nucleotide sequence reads TGTGCCAGCAGCTCCGGACAGGGCACAGATACGCAGTATTTT.